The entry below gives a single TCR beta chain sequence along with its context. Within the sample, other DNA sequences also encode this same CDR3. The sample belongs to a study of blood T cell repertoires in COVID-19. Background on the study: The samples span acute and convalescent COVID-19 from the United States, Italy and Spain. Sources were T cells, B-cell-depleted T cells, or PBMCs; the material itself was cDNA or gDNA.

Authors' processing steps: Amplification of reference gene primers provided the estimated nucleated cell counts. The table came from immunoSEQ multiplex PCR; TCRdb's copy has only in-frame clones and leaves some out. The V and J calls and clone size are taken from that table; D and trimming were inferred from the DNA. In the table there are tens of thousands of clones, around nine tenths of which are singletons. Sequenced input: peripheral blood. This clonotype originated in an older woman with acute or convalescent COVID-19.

The CDR3 region is CASSRGGGVQETQYF. The CDR3 region has the DNA TGCGCCAGCAGCCGGGGAGGAGGGGTCCAAGAGACCCAGTACTTC. The chain is built from TRBV4-1 and TRBJ2-5; D is perhaps TRBD2 (6 bases). V was cut by 4 bases and J by 1 base, with 13 bases left in between. Germline CDR1 is MGHRA and CDR2 is YSYEKL. The CDR3 length is 15 residues.